This T cell receptor (beta chain) was captured in a study of shared clonotypes between healthy human individuals. Study-level points and caveats: Only blood was sampled, and tissue TCR repertoires likely differ from blood ones.

Terminally differentiated effector memory CD45RA+ cells were excluded from the naive CD8 cells, which were CD45RO-negative and positively selected for CCR7. Between the trimmed V and J ends, which lost 1 base and 2 bases, there was a span of 23 bases. Germline loops: CDR1 SEHNR, CDR2 FQNEAQ (reference sequence). The CDR3 is 19 residues long. Using immunoSEQ multiplex PCR, the repertoire was profiled, and TCRdb retains in-frame clones only, with some absent. The profile covers 2 million or so clones, with about 95% appearing a single time and around 1.1% taken by the ten largest. Worth noting for this clone: Its antigen is still unknown.

The specimen was naive CD8+ T cells sorted from blood. The receptor comes from a man younger than 35 in good health. This chain joins TRBV7-9 and TRBJ1-1; D remains ambiguous. The CDR3 loop reads CASSLVHFGSRPANTEAFF. The CDR3 bases are TGTGCCAGCAGCTTAGTACATTTCGGCTCCCGACCCGCTAACACTGAAGCTTTCTTT.